Below are 30 T cell receptor beta chains sequenced from a single sample in a study of PD-1 blockade in mismatch repair-deficient tumors. The method was immunoSEQ multiplex PCR; TCRdb's version includes in-frame clones alone and lacks a portion of them. Seen here are around 40,000 clones, about 85% observed once, and the top ten hold approximately 3.5%. The specimen comprised peripheral blood, sampled about 76 weeks after starting pembrolizumab. Receptors were obtained from an adult with mismatch repair-deficient cancer.

This rearrangement joins TRBV5-1 to TRBJ2-1; D tentatively reads TRBD1 or TRBD2 (5 bases each). The CDR3 contains 16 residues. The V gene lost 4 bases and the J gene lost 4 bases, with 18 bases spanning the gap. Per germline, CDR1 SGHRS and CDR2 YFSETQ. DNA for the CDR3: TGCGCCAGCAGCCTAGCCGGGACCCCTACTTACAATGAGCAGTTCTTC. Translated, it gives CASSLAGTPTYNEQFF.

The chain joins TRBV5-4 to TRBJ2-7; D ambiguous. Trimming removed 4 bases at V and 1 base at J, with 15 bases between. The CDR3 covers 15 residues. Germline CDR1 SGHNT, CDR2 YYREEE (reference sequence). The CDR3 here is CASSAELLGSYEQYF. CDR3 in DNA: TGTGCCAGCAGCGCCGAATTATTAGGGTCCTACGAGCAGTACTTC.

This chain joins TRBV13 and TRBJ2-1, with TRBD2 identical over 8 bases. The CDR3 extends over 15 amino acids. V was clipped by 8 bases and J by 6 bases; unmatched bases: 12. Germline V gene data show CDR1 as PRHDT and CDR2 as FYEKMQ (reference sequence). CDR3 coding DNA: TGTGCCAGCTTATACGGGAGGGGATCGGCCAATGAGCAGTTCTTC. Its protein product is CASLYGRGSANEQFF.

The chain has TRBV29-1 and TRBJ1-1; D is unresolved. The CDR3 totals 13 residues. The germline gives CDR1 SQVTM, CDR2 ANQGSEA. V was trimmed by 3 bases and J by 4 bases, leaving 12 bases between them. CDR3 nucleotide sequence: TGCAGCGTTGAGGCCCCGGGGATCACTGAAGCTTTCTTT. Translation: CSVEAPGITEAFF.

V and J are TRBV6-5 and TRBJ2-3; the match to TRBD1 covers 7 bases. J lost 0 bases, V lost 6 bases, and 6 bases had no gene match. Germline V gene sequence: CDR1 MNHEY, CDR2 SVGAGI. The CDR3 totals 15 residues. The CDR3 reads CASSRGQPSTDTQYF. CDR3 DNA: TGTGCCAGCAGCCGGGGACAGCCTAGCACAGATACGCAGTATTTT.

V and J are TRBV4-2 and TRBJ2-1, with D possibly called TRBD1 or TRBD2 (5 bases each). Trimming removed 3 bases at V and 0 bases at J, with 24 bases between. The germline gives CDR1 LGHNA, CDR2 YNFKEQ. The CDR3 covers 20 residues. CDR3 amino acids: CASSQSGPGTLSVSYNEQFF. The CDR3 DNA is TGTGCCAGCAGCCAGTCCGGGCCCGGGACCCTGAGTGTCTCCTACAATGAGCAGTTCTTC.

The chain uses TRBV28 and TRBJ1-2, with a possible D match to TRBD1 (6 bases). The germline V gene has CDR1 MDHEN and CDR2 SYDVKM. The CDR3 runs 15 residues. Trimming took 5 bases from V and 3 from J, leaving 16 bases between them. The CDR3 sequence is CASSVGSGEHYGYTF. Here the CDR3 DNA reads TGTGCCAGCAGTGTTGGGTCAGGGGAGCACTATGGCTACACCTTC.

J is TRBJ2-5 and V is TRBV7-9; 7 bases match TRBD1. Germline values: CDR1 SEHNR, CDR2 FQNEAQ (reference sequence). The CDR3 runs to 16 residues. The junction had 12 bases not matched to a gene; V was cut back by 1 base and J by 7 bases. CDR3 in DNA: TGTGCCAGCAGCTTAGGGGGGACAGTTTCGGATGGGACCCAGTACTTC. The encoded protein is CASSLGGTVSDGTQYF. The complete variable domain, with remaining parts taken from reference TRBV7-9 and TRBJ2-5, reads DTGVSQNPRHKITKRGQNVTFRCDPISEHNRLYWYRQTLGQGPEFLTYFQNEAQLEKSRLLSDRFSAERPKGSFSTLEIQRTEQGDSAMYLCASSLGGTVSDGTQYFGPGTRLLVL.

The chain is built from TRBV6-1 and TRBJ2-1; TRBD2 matches at 8 bases. The V gene end was trimmed by 2 bases and the J gene end by 2 bases; junction bases not matched to a gene: 11. This CDR3 has 18 amino acids. CDR1 MNHNS and CDR2 SASEGT come from the germline V gene. The CDR3 sequence: CASSEWGSGKKAYNEQFF. CDR3 coding DNA: TGTGCCAGCAGTGAATGGGGTAGCGGGAAGAAAGCCTACAATGAGCAGTTCTTC.

The chain uses TRBV2 and TRBJ2-1, with 12 bases identical to TRBD2. The CDR3 consists of 15 residues. Per the germline V gene, CDR1 is SNHLY and CDR2 is FYNNEI. J lost 9 bases, V lost 5 bases, and 8 bases had no gene match. The CDR3 is CASSSRLAGVLEQFF. CDR3 sequence (DNA): TGTGCCAGCAGTTCAAGACTAGCGGGAGTCCTTGAGCAGTTCTTC.

The J gene is TRBJ2-3, the V gene TRBV4-1, with 9 nucleotides matching TRBD2. J gave up 0 bases and V 1 base, and 11 bases lay outside the gene matches. CDR3 length: 19 amino acids. The germline V gene has CDR1 MGHRA and CDR2 YSYEKL. The chain's CDR3 is CASSQVALAGAYSTDTQYF. The DNA for the CDR3 is TGCGCCAGCAGCCAAGTAGCGTTAGCGGGAGCCTATAGCACAGATACGCAGTATTTT.

The genes are TRBV11-2 and TRBJ1-3; D not certain. V was cut by 5 bases and J by 8 bases, with 10 bases left in between. The length of the CDR3 is 12 residues. Looked up from germline, CDR1 is SGHAT and CDR2 is FQNNGV. The CDR3 bases are TGTGCCAGCAGCCGGGCCGCTTACACCATATATTTT. It specifies CASSRAAYTIYF.

V gene TRBV7-9 combines with J gene TRBJ1-2; 7 bases agree with TRBD1. The CDR3 runs 15 residues. V dropped 3 bases and J dropped 1; count of bases not matched to a gene: 5. Looked up from germline, CDR1 is SEHNR and CDR2 is FQNEAQ (reference sequence). CDR3: CASSLGTDYNYGYTF. In DNA form, the CDR3 reads TGTGCCAGCAGCTTGGGGACAGATTATAACTATGGCTACACCTTC.

The genes are TRBV11-2 and TRBJ1-1; 7 bases match TRBD1. Trimming at V came to 6 bases and at J to 5 bases, leaving 6 bases not matched to a gene. The CDR3 has 13 amino acids. Germline V gene data show CDR1 as SGHAT and CDR2 as FQNNGV. CDR3 region: CASRLQGRTEAFF. The CDR3 nucleotides are TGTGCCAGCAGACTACAGGGGAGGACTGAAGCTTTCTTT.

This rearrangement joins TRBV6-5 to TRBJ1-2; D unresolved. This CDR3 has 11 residues. Trimming stripped 5 bases from V and 8 bases from J, with 9 bases between. CDR1 and CDR2 (germline): MNHEY, SVGAGI. The CDR3 protein is CASSAYGGYTF. CDR3 DNA: TGTGCCAGCAGTGCGTATGGCGGCTACACCTTC.

V usage is TRBV7-9 and J usage is TRBJ2-7; 7 bases align to TRBD2. The CDR3 has 13 residues. Germline lookup yields CDR1 SEHNR and CDR2 FQNEAQ (reference sequence). J was trimmed by 5 bases and V by 5 bases; bases with no gene match: 6. The CDR3 is CASSAGGRNEQYF. The CDR3 bases are TGTGCCAGCAGCGCCGGCGGGAGAAACGAGCAGTACTTC.

With regard to this clone: Distinct nucleotide sequences in the sample also encode this CDR3. This chain connects TRBV15 to TRBJ2-7; 7 bases line up with TRBD2. Germline CDR1 LNHNV, CDR2 YYDKDF (reference sequence). The CDR3 consists of 18 residues. V lost 0 bases and J lost 4; bases outside the gene matches: 15. The chain's CDR3 is CATSRDFAGVGGVYEQYF. Written as DNA, the CDR3 is TGTGCCACCAGCAGAGATTTTGCAGGAGTGGGGGGGGTTTACGAGCAGTACTTC.

This sequence joins TRBV18 and TRBJ2-7, with unresolved D. Trimming cost V 0 bases and J 3 bases, with 6 bases left between them. CDR3 size: 13 residues. Germline CDR1 and CDR2: KGHSH and LQKENI. The CDR3 is CASSPPGLYEQYF. CDR3 DNA sequence: TGTGCCAGCTCACCACCGGGTCTCTACGAGCAGTACTTC.

This chain uses TRBV5-1 with TRBJ1-1; D uncertain. The CDR3 runs 15 residues. Germline loops: CDR1 SGHRS, CDR2 YFSETQ. V lost 4 bases to trimming and J lost 1 base, with 14 bases between them. CDR3 protein: CASSPGRVRNTEAFF. The CDR3 nucleotides are TGCGCCAGCAGCCCAGGACGGGTTCGGAACACTGAAGCTTTCTTT.

The gene calls are TRBV14 and TRBJ1-1, with a tentative D call TRBD1 (6 bases). V was clipped by 4 bases and J by 5 bases, with 14 bases between them. The germline V gene encodes CDR1 SGHDN and CDR2 FVKESK. The length of the CDR3 is 14 residues. The CDR3 DNA follows: TGTGCCAGCAGCCCAATGAGGGGGTTAACTGAAGCTTTCTTT. This gives the protein CASSPMRGLTEAFF.

The chain combines TRBV9 with TRBJ1-4; the D is unclear. The CDR3 consists of 15 residues. V lost 4 bases, J lost 8 bases, and 18 bases lay in between. Looked up from germline, CDR1 is SGDLS and CDR2 is YYNGEE. This CDR3 reads CASSPNQRAYEKLFF. In nucleotides, the CDR3 is TGTGCCAGCAGCCCCAACCAGAGGGCGTACGAAAAACTGTTTTTT. The complete variable domain, with remaining parts taken from reference TRBV9 and TRBJ1-4, reads DSGVTQTPKHLITATGQRVTLRCSPRSGDLSVYWYQQSLDQGLQFLIQYYNGEERAKGNILERFSAQQFPDLHSELNLSSLELGDSALYFCASSPNQRAYEKLFFGSGTQLSVL.

This chain uses TRBV27 with TRBJ2-7, with TRBD1 matching 8 bases. This CDR3 has 15 residues. Looked up from germline, CDR1 is MNHEY and CDR2 is SMNVEV (reference sequence). Losses at the gene ends were 5 bases for V and 4 bases for J; bases not matched to a gene: 10. In DNA, the CDR3 is TGTGCCAGCAGTCTCCGGGCAGGGGGCTTTTACGAGCAGTACTTC. Amino acids: CASSLRAGGFYEQYF.

This clone was detected a few times. V is TRBV5-1 and J is TRBJ1-1, with TRBD1 matching over 8 bases. The CDR3 has 16 residues. The germline gives CDR1 SGHRS, CDR2 YFSETQ. The junction had 9 bases not matched to a gene; V was cut back by 0 bases and J by 5 bases. As DNA, the CDR3 is TGCGCCAGCAGCTTGGACGATCCAGGGGGCACGACTGAAGCTTTCTTT. Its protein product is CASSLDDPGGTTEAFF. Supplemented by reference TRBV5-1 and TRBJ1-1, the full variable domain reads KAGVTQTPRYLIKTRGQQVTLSCSPISGHRSVSWYQQTPGQGLQFLFEYFSETQRNKGNFPGRFSGRQFSNSRSEMNVSTLELGDSALYLCASSLDDPGGTTEAFFGQGTRLTVV.

The chain employs TRBV27 and TRBJ1-3; 10 nucleotides align to TRBD1. The germline V gene has CDR1 MNHEY and CDR2 SMNVEV (reference sequence). CDR3 length: 15 residues. V shed 9 bases, J shed 10 bases, and the junction held 15 bases outside the gene matches. The CDR3 DNA is TGTGCCAGGATCACCGGGACAGGGGCTTCAGGAACCATATATTTT. It yields the protein CARITGTGASGTIYF.

The chain carries TRBV6-1 and TRBJ1-3; TRBD1 is a possible D gene (5 bases). CDR3 length equals 15 residues. Germline V gene sequence: CDR1 MNHNS, CDR2 SASEGT. V was clipped by 8 bases and J by 1 base, with 15 bases between them. The CDR3 is CASLWGRSSGNTIYF. The CDR3 region has the DNA TGTGCCAGCCTGTGGGGCAGATCATCTGGAAACACCATATATTTT.

The V and J genes are TRBV29-1 and TRBJ2-1; D tentatively fits TRBD1 or TRBD2 (5 bases each). CDR3 length: 14 residues. CDR1 and CDR2 (germline): SQVTM, ANQGSEA. The ends were cut back, 7 bases at V and 4 bases at J, with 17 bases in the middle. CDR3 nucleotide sequence: TGCAGCGGGGGACGGACGCAAGCATACAATGAGCAGTTCTTC. Protein product: CSGGRTQAYNEQFF.

The genes are TRBV29-1 and TRBJ2-1; 13 bases map to TRBD2. There are 16 residues in the CDR3. CDR1 and CDR2 from the germline V gene are SQVTM and ANQGSEA. V lost 5 bases and J lost 5; bases outside the gene matches: 9. In DNA form, the CDR3 reads TGCAGCGTTACGCCAGCAGGACTAGCGGGAGACAATGAGCAGTTCTTC. It codes for CSVTPAGLAGDNEQFF.

The rearrangement uses TRBV6-5 and TRBJ2-7, with D tentatively TRBD1 (6 bases). V was pared by 5 bases and J by 7 bases, with 12 bases between. The CDR3 runs to 12 residues. From germline, CDR1 is MNHEY and CDR2 SVGAGI. The CDR3 coding sequence is TGTGCCAGCAGTCAAACAGGGACGGAGCAGTACTTC. Translation: CASSQTGTEQYF.

V and J are TRBV18 and TRBJ1-1; 9 bases line up with TRBD1. This CDR3 has 16 residues. The junction had 8 bases not matched to a gene; V was cut back by 3 bases and J by 3 bases. The V gene's germline CDR1 is KGHSH and CDR2 LQKENI. As DNA, the CDR3 is TGTGCCAGCTCACCCGGGGACAGGGCAATGGACACTGAAGCTTTCTTT. Translation gives CASSPGDRAMDTEAFF.

This clone was seen only a few times. The rearrangement links TRBV5-4 to TRBJ2-5; D is ambiguous. The CDR3 is 14 amino acids. Germline-derived CDR1 and CDR2 are SGHNT and YYREEE (reference sequence). The V gene lost 0 bases and the J gene lost 5 bases, with 11 bases spanning the gap. CDR3 residues: CASSLEMRRETQYF. The DNA for the CDR3 is TGTGCCAGCAGCTTGGAAATGCGGCGGGAGACCCAGTACTTC.